This is a list of T cell receptor beta chains from one sample in a study of CD8 T cells in ankylosing spondylitis. TCRdb reprocessed the 5' RACE reads with MiXCR, giving one entry per CDR3 protein. This table has roughly 60,000 distinct CDR3 sequences, 6.2% appearing once. The specimen sequenced was synovial fluid, either unsorted or a sorted T cell fraction (not recorded which). Receptors originate from a male donor with ankylosing spondylitis. Both conserved end residues are part of each CDR3. Fields, in order: clone size, V gene, J gene, D gene, CDR3 DNA, CDR3 protein. D genes are given only for firm matches. Clone size is given for some rows only: seen once, a few or many times, or a class if the clone is expanded.

>large|TRBV10-3|TRBJ2-3|TRBD2
TGTGCCACCAGACTAGCGGGAGAAACAGATACGCAGTATTTT
CATRLAGETDTQYF
>few|TRBV11-2|TRBJ2-5|TRBD1
TGTGCCAGCAGGACCGGGACAGGGGAGACCCAGTACTTC
CASRTGTGETQYF
>NA|TRBV5-1|TRBJ2-1|NA
TGCGCCAGCAGACCGGTGCCGGCCGGGCGGTCCTCCTACAATGAGCAGTTCTTC
CASRPVPAGRSSYNEQFF
>few|TRBV5-1|TRBJ1-1|TRBD1
TGCGCCAGCAGCTTACAGGGGGAGCCCTACACTGAAGCTTTCTTT
CASSLQGEPYTEAFF
>few|TRBV7-2|TRBJ1-6|NA
TGTGCCAGCAGGGGTCAGGGAACACCCCTCCACTTT
CASRGQGTPLHF
>many|TRBV5-1|TRBJ1-4|NA
TGCGCCAGCAGCTTGAACAGACTTGCAACTAATGAAAAACTGTTTTTT
CASSLNRLATNEKLFF
>many|TRBV29-1|TRBJ1-2|NA
TGCAGCGTTGTCTCAGGGGAGCCTGGCTACACCTTC
CSVVSGEPGYTF
>NA|TRBV30|TRBJ2-2|TRBD2
TGTGCCTGGACCCGGACTAGCGAGTCGGGGGAGCTGTTTTTT
CAWTRTSESGELFF
>NA|TRBV5-1|TRBJ1-1|NA
TGCGCCAGCAGCCCGGGCCGCGTAAGGGGAACAAACACTGAAGCTTTCTTT
CASSPGRVRGTNTEAFF
>many|TRBV5-1|TRBJ2-1|TRBD2
TGCGCCAGCAGCGGAGGACTAGCGGAAGGACGCTCCTACAATGAGCAGTTCTTC
CASSGGLAEGRSYNEQFF
>few|TRBV29-1|TRBJ1-4|NA
TGCAGCGTTAAAAGGAGGGGCAATGAAAAACTGTTTTTT
CSVKRRGNEKLFF
>once|TRBV7-3|TRBJ2-1|TRBD1
TGTGCCAGCAGCGAGTACGGTGACTCCACCGGGACAGCGGAACCGGAGCAGTTCTTC
CASSEYGDSTGTAEPEQFF
>few|TRBV6-1|TRBJ1-5|NA
TGTGCCAGCAGTGCGCCGGGGGAGCCCCAGCATTTT
CASSAPGEPQHF
>many|TRBV18|TRBJ2-5|NA
TGTGCCAGCTCAGCCAACGGGGGCATTCAAGAGACCCAGTACTTC
CASSANGGIQETQYF
>NA|TRBV3-1|TRBJ1-5|NA
TGTGCCAGCAGTGGAGCGGCCGATAGCAATCAGCCCCAGCATTTT
CASSGAADSNQPQHF
>many|TRBV20-1|TRBJ1-5|TRBD1
TGCAGTGCTAGCCCTGGACAGGGGGATCAGCCCCAGCATTTT
CSASPGQGDQPQHF
>many|TRBV2|TRBJ1-2|NA
TGTGCCAGCAGTGAATTTCAGGTGGTCGGGGGCTACACCTTC
CASSEFQVVGGYTF
>many|TRBV29-1|TRBJ2-3|NA
TGCAGCGTTCGACTAGTCTGGGGCACAGATACGCAGTATTTT
CSVRLVWGTDTQYF